This T cell receptor beta chain was profiled in a study of PD-L1 blockade in urothelial cancer. About the research overall: Per blood sample, T cells had a median of 141,255.

The CDR3 covers 16 residues. The V segment lost 3 bases and the J segment 4 bases; nucleotides outside the gene matches: 8. The germline V gene encodes CDR1 SGHRS and CDR2 YFSETQ. Some clones are missing from TCRdb's copy, which holds only in-frame ones; the method was immunoSEQ multiplex PCR. The table shows roughly 56,000 clones, with over 70% occurring only once. This clone has a handful of counts. Samples spanned pretreatment and treatment, with 1 to 8 time points per patient. The sequence was obtained from a man in his 70s with urothelial cancer. The specimen comprised PBMCs, sampled around atezolizumab (anti-PD-L1) treatment. J is TRBJ1-3 and V is TRBV5-1; 9 bases fit TRBD1. The CDR3 DNA is TGCGCCAGCAGCTCGGCGGGGACAGGGTACGGAAACACCATATATTTT. Residues: CASSSAGTGYGNTIYF.